Below, 17 T cell receptor beta chains from the same sample are listed, as sequenced in a study of blood T cell repertoires in COVID-19. Method: immunoSEQ multiplex PCR; TCRdb's copy keeps in-frame clones and lacks some. Of 300,000 to 500,000 clones listed, roughly 90% are singletons. The specimen was PBMCs or T cells enriched from blood (not recorded which). The receptors stem from a woman aged 40 to 49 with acute COVID-19.

The rearrangement joins TRBV19 to TRBJ2-3, with 13 bases lining up with TRBD2. V lost 0 bases and J lost 5; bases outside the gene matches: 14. CDR3 size: 20 residues. Germline V gene lookup returns CDR1 LNHDA and CDR2 SQIVND (reference sequence). CDR3: CASSIDVPFTSGGAVDTQYF. The CDR3, as DNA: TGTGCCAGTAGTATAGATGTCCCCTTTACTAGCGGGGGGGCTGTAGATACGCAGTATTTT. Looking up the rest from reference TRBV19 and TRBJ2-3 gives the full variable domain: DGGITQSPKYLFRKEGQNVTLSCEQNLNHDAMYWYRQDPGQGLRLIYYSQIVNDFQKGDIAEGYSVSREKKESFPLTVTSAQKNPTAFYLCASSIDVPFTSGGAVDTQYFGPGTRLTVL.

The V call is TRBV9, the J call TRBJ1-4; weak D call: TRBD1 (6 bases). CDR3 length: 14 residues. Trimming removed 2 bases from V and 2 bases from J, with 7 bases in between. Germline loops: CDR1 SGDLS, CDR2 YYNGEE. CDR3 loop: CASSVGATNEKLFF. CDR3 DNA sequence: TGTGCCAGCAGCGTGGGGGCGACTAATGAAAAACTGTTTTTT.

J is TRBJ1-5 and V is TRBV15; tentatively, D is TRBD1 (5 bases). V dropped 0 bases and J dropped 3 bases, with 9 bases sitting between them. The CDR3 spans 15 residues. CDR1 is LNHNV, CDR2 YYDKDF, per germline (reference sequence). The CDR3 coding sequence is TGTGCCACCAGCAGAGAGCGGACATCCAATCAGCCCCAGCATTTT. Its protein product is CATSRERTSNQPQHF.

This rearrangement joins TRBV3-1 (or the pseudogene TRBV3-2) to TRBJ2-1, with 8 bases fitting TRBD2. Germline-derived CDR1 and CDR2 are LGHDT and YNNKEL (reference sequence). This CDR3 spans 13 amino acids. The trim removed 6 bases at V and 8 bases at J, leaving 6 bases unmatched. Here the CDR3 reads CASRKAGVDEQFF. DNA of the CDR3: TGTGCCAGCAGAAAAGCGGGGGTAGATGAGCAGTTCTTC.

The chain recombines TRBV4-1 with TRBJ2-5; 7 positions match TRBD1. There are 15 residues in the CDR3. Germline assignment: CDR1 MGHRA and CDR2 YSYEKL. V dropped 1 base and J dropped 3; count of bases not matched to a gene: 5. The CDR3 bases are TGCGCCAGCAGCCAAGTTATGGGACAGAAAGAGACCCAGTACTTC. Its translation is CASSQVMGQKETQYF.

The chain links TRBV3-1 (or the pseudogene TRBV3-2) to TRBJ2-3, with 9 bases fitting TRBD2. The CDR3 totals 16 residues. V dropped 1 base and J dropped 3; count of bases not matched to a gene: 5. Germline values: CDR1 LGHDT, CDR2 YNNKEL (reference sequence). CDR3: CASSQVGLAGTDTQYF. The CDR3 region has the DNA TGTGCCAGCAGCCAAGTCGGGCTAGCGGGGACAGATACGCAGTATTTT.

V usage is TRBV5-4 and J usage is TRBJ1-1, with D hard to call. Germline V gene lookup returns CDR1 SGHNT and CDR2 YYREEE (reference sequence). This CDR3 has 15 amino acids. V shed 0 bases and J shed 0 bases, with 9 bases lying between them. CDR3 nucleotides: TGTGCCAGCAGCTTGGGCGGACTCGTGAACACTGAAGCTTTCTTT. Translating gives CASSLGGLVNTEAFF.

The V call is TRBV7-8, the J call TRBJ1-6; D is unclear. V was shortened by 1 base and J by 2 bases, with 15 bases between the two germline ends. This CDR3 is 18 amino acids long. The germline V gene has CDR1 SGHVS and CDR2 FQNEAQ. The CDR3 bases are TGTGCCAGCAGCTTAGGGGCCGGCGGGGAGACCTATAATTCACCCCTCCACTTT. Translated, it gives CASSLGAGGETYNSPLHF.

This clone was counted a few times. In nucleotides, the CDR3 is TGTGCCTGGAGTCCCGGGTCGAGAGAGACCCAGTACTTC. This translates into CAWSPGSRETQYF. The rearrangement links TRBV30 to TRBJ2-5; D is unresolved. This CDR3 is 13 amino acids long. V was shortened by 2 bases and J by 4 bases, with 11 bases between the two germline ends. The V gene's germline CDR1 is GTSNPN and CDR2 SVGIG (reference sequence).

The genes are TRBV2 and TRBJ1-4; TRBD1 matches at 7 bases. Germline loops: CDR1 SNHLY, CDR2 FYNNEI. Unmatched junction bases numbered 4, after V lost 6 bases and J lost 6 bases. CDR3 length: 13 residues. In DNA, the CDR3 is TGTGCCAGCAGACCAGGGGGATATGAAAAACTGTTTTTT. As protein: CASRPGGYEKLFF.

This clone occurred once. The chain is built from TRBV11-2 and TRBJ2-1, with 7 bases lining up with TRBD2. After removal of 2 bases from V and 5 bases from J, the junction contained 9 bases not matched to a gene. From germline, CDR1 is SGHAT and CDR2 FQNNGV. This CDR3 comprises 16 residues. This CDR3 reads CASSLMWGGGNNEQFF. CDR3 nucleotides: TGTGCCAGCAGCTTAATGTGGGGGGGTGGGAACAATGAGCAGTTCTTC.

The chain recombines TRBV10-3 with TRBJ2-1; 12 nucleotides agree with TRBD1. The CDR3 has 18 amino acids. V was pared by 3 bases and J by 9 bases, with 15 bases of the junction left unmatched. Germline loops: CDR1 ENHRY, CDR2 SYGVKD. Written as DNA, the CDR3 is TGTGCCATCAGTGAACCCCACGACCGGGACAGGGGGCTGGGTGAGCAGTTCTTC. Protein: CAISEPHDRDRGLGEQFF.

This chain uses TRBV2 with TRBJ1-1, with 8 bases aligning to TRBD1. CDR1 and CDR2 from the germline V gene are SNHLY and FYNNEI. V dropped 4 bases and J dropped 1; count of bases not matched to a gene: 8. This CDR3 has 16 residues. The CDR3, as DNA: TGTGCCAGCAGTGTCGACAGGGGATTGGCGAACACTGAAGCTTTCTTT. Its translation: CASSVDRGLANTEAFF.

This rearrangement joins TRBV6-5 to TRBJ2-7; D is ambiguous. V lost 7 bases and J 4 bases, leaving 5 bases between the germline ends. Germline V CDR1 and CDR2: MNHEY, SVGAGI. The length of the CDR3 is 10 residues. In DNA form, the CDR3 reads TGTGCCAGCATCGAGTACGAGCAGTACTTC. Protein sequence: CASIEYEQYF.

The chain recombines TRBV11-2 with TRBJ1-1; D call uncertain. The CDR3 length is 17 residues. CDR1 and CDR2 (germline): SGHAT, FQNNGV. V lost 1 base to trimming and J lost 1 base, with 16 bases between them. This CDR3 reads CASSLAKIFGPNTEAFF. The CDR3 DNA sequence: TGTGCCAGCAGCTTAGCGAAAATTTTCGGTCCGAACACTGAAGCTTTCTTT.

This clone was counted only a few times. The chain is built from TRBV19 and TRBJ1-1; 9 nucleotides line up with TRBD1. CDR1 is LNHDA and CDR2 is SQIVND in the germline V gene (reference sequence). With 6 bases clipped from V and 4 bases from J, the junction kept 6 bases outside the gene matches. This CDR3 spans 14 amino acids. Here the CDR3 DNA reads TGTGCCAGTAGGGGACAGGGTTTTGGCACTGAAGCTTTCTTT. This sequence encodes CASRGQGFGTEAFF.

The rearrangement uses TRBV25-1 and TRBJ1-2, with a possible D match to TRBD1 (6 bases). Trimming pared 3 bases from V and 4 bases from J, leaving 9 bases between. The CDR3 contains 13 residues. Germline V gives CDR1 MGHDK, CDR2 SYGVNS. CDR3 in amino acids: CASSDNRVYGYTF. The CDR3, as DNA: TGTGCCAGCAGTGACAACAGGGTCTATGGCTACACCTTC.